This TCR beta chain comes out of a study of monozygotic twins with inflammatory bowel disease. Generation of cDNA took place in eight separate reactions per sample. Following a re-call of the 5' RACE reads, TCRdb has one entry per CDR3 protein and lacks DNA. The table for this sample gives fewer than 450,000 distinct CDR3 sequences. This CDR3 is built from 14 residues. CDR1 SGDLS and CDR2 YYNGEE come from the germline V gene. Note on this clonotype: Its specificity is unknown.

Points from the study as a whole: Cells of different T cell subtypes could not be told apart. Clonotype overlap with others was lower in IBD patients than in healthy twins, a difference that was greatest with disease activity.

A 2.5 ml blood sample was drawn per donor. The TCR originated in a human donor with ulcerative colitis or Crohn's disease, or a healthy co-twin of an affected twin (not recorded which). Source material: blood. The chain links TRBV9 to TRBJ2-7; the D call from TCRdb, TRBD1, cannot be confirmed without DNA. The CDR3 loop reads CASSAQGSSYEQYF.